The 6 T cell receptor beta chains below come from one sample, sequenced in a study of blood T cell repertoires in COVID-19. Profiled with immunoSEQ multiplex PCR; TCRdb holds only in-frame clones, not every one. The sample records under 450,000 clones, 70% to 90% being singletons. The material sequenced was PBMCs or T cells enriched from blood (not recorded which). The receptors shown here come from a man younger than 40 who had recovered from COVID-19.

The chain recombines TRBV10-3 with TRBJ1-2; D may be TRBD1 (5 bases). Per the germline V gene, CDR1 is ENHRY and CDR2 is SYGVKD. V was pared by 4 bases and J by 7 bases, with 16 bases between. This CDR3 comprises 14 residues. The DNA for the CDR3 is TGTGCCATCAGTGGGGATCAGGGACTGGTTGGCTACACCTTC. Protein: CAISGDQGLVGYTF.

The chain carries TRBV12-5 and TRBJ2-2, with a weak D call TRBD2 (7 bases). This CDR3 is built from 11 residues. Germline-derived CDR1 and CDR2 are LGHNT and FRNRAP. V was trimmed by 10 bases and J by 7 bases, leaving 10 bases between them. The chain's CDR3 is CANREGGELFF. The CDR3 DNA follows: TGTGCTAACAGGGAGGGCGGGGAGCTGTTTTTT.

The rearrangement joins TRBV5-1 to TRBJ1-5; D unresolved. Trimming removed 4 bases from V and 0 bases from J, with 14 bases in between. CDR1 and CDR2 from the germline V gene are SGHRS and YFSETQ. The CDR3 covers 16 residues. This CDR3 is CASSPGGSYSNQPQHF. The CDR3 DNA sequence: TGCGCCAGCAGCCCTGGCGGCTCCTATAGCAATCAGCCCCAGCATTTT.

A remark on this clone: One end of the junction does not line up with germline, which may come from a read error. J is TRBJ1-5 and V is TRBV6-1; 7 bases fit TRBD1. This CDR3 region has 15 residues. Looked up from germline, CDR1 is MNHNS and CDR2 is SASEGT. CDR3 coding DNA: TGTGCCAGCAGGGAAGACAGGGCCCAAGGGCAGCCCCAGCATTTT. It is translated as CASREDRAQGQPQHF.

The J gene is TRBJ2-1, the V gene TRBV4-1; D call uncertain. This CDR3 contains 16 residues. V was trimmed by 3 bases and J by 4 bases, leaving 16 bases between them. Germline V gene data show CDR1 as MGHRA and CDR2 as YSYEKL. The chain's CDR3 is CASSQLYSMVYNEQFF. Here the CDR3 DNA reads TGCGCCAGCAGCCAGTTATATAGTATGGTTTACAATGAGCAGTTCTTC.

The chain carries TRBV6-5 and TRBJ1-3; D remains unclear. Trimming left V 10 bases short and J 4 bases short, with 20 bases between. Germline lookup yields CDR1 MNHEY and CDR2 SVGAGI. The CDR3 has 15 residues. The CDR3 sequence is CATLLDGLAGNTIYF. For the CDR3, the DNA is TGTGCCACTCTTCTAGACGGGCTAGCCGGAAACACCATATATTTT.